These 26 T cell receptor beta chains came from one sample sequenced in a study of shared clonotypes between healthy human individuals. Generated by immunoSEQ multiplex PCR, the TCRdb table keeps only in-frame clones and is missing some. The data show over 400,000 clones, with around 96% seen just once and approximately 0.06% held by the top ten. Sequencing was done on a sample of naive CD4+ T cells sorted from blood. Stated subset: CD45RA+ positively selected. These TCRs come from a woman under 40 in good health.

The chain recombines TRBV7-6 with TRBJ2-1, with D possibly matching TRBD1 (6 bases). Trimming cost V 2 bases and J 9 bases, with 14 bases left between them. Looked up from germline, CDR1 is SGHVS and CDR2 is FNYEAQ. There are 14 residues in the CDR3. DNA of the CDR3: TGTGCCAGCAGCTTATTCCAGGGGTTGGGTGAGCAGTTCTTC. This sequence encodes CASSLFQGLGEQFF.

The chain employs TRBV18 and TRBJ2-3; D gene uncertain. Between the trimmed V and J ends, which lost 3 bases and 1 base, there was a span of 17 bases. The CDR3 extends over 17 amino acids. Germline values: CDR1 KGHSH, CDR2 LQKENI. The CDR3 here is CASSPSSRPAGTDTQYF. For the CDR3, the DNA is TGTGCCAGCTCACCCTCGTCGCGGCCCGCGGGCACAGATACGCAGTATTTT. Variable domain in full (rest from reference TRBV18 and TRBJ2-3): NAGVMQNPRHLVRRRGQEARLRCSPMKGHSHVYWYRQLPEEGLKFMVYLQKENIIDESGMPKERFSAEFPKEGPSILRIQQVVRGDSAAYFCASSPSSRPAGTDTQYFGPGTRLTVL.

J is TRBJ2-1 and V is TRBV19; TRBD1 agrees at 8 bases. This CDR3 comprises 15 residues. After removal of 5 bases from V and 8 bases from J, the junction contained 11 bases not matched to a gene. CDR1 is LNHDA and CDR2 is SQIVND in the germline V gene (reference sequence). The CDR3 region has the DNA TGTGCCAGTAGTCGAAGCGGACAGGGCATTGATGAGCAGTTCTTC. The encoded protein is CASSRSGQGIDEQFF.

The J gene is TRBJ1-1, the V gene TRBV5-1, with D maybe TRBD1 (5 bases). The CDR3 runs 15 residues. The germline CDR1 and CDR2 sequences are SGHRS and YFSETQ. V lost 3 bases and J lost 3, with 15 bases in between. CDR3 DNA: TGCGCCAGCAGCTGGGATACCGCCAGGGACACTGAAGCTTTCTTT. It translates to CASSWDTARDTEAFF.

The gene calls are TRBV2 and TRBJ2-7; 11 bases agree with TRBD1. Germline CDR1 is SNHLY and CDR2 is FYNNEI. V lost 4 bases and J lost 6; bases outside the gene matches: 2. The CDR3 is made up of 13 amino acids. The CDR3 DNA sequence: TGTGCCAGCAGTGGGACAGGGGGCCCCGAGCAGTACTTC. It codes for CASSGTGGPEQYF.

Comments on this clone: Within the sample, other DNA sequences also encode this same CDR3. This chain connects TRBV4-1 to TRBJ2-1, with TRBD1 identical over 11 bases. Germline trimming cut 3 bases from V and 6 bases from J; bases unmatched to any gene: 4. The V gene's germline CDR1 is MGHRA and CDR2 YSYEKL. The CDR3 is 15 residues long. The CDR3 DNA reads TGCGCCAGCAGCCAGACCGGGACAGGGGGCAATGAGCAGTTCTTC. Amino acid sequence: CASSQTGTGGNEQFF.

The chain links TRBV4-1 to TRBJ2-5, with 9 bases aligning to TRBD2. This CDR3 is built from 16 residues. The V gene end was trimmed by 0 bases and the J gene end by 4 bases; junction bases not matched to a gene: 6. Germline assignment: CDR1 MGHRA and CDR2 YSYEKL. CDR3 region: CASSQELAGVGETQYF. The CDR3 nucleotides read TGCGCCAGCAGCCAAGAGTTAGCGGGAGTGGGAGAGACCCAGTACTTC.

J is TRBJ2-1 and V is TRBV7-8; D possibly uses TRBD1 or TRBD2 (6 bases each). The V and J ends lost 0 bases and 10 bases respectively, with 25 bases between them. The CDR3 has 18 residues. Looked up from germline, CDR1 is SGHVS and CDR2 is FQNEAQ. CDR3 in DNA: TGTGCCAGCAGCTTAGCTCAAGGGGGATCAGCGGGTTCCCCAGAGCAGTTCTTC. Translating gives CASSLAQGGSAGSPEQFF.

The genes are TRBV5-1 and TRBJ1-4, with D tentatively TRBD1 (5 bases). Germline CDR1 is SGHRS and CDR2 is YFSETQ. The CDR3 is 15 amino acids. The ends were cut back, 5 bases at V and 3 bases at J, with 14 bases in the middle. CDR3 sequence reads: CASRGTGAANEKLFF. DNA for the CDR3: TGCGCCAGCAGAGGGACTGGGGCTGCTAATGAAAAACTGTTTTTT.

The chain links TRBV5-1 to TRBJ1-2; unclear D gene. V was cut by 0 bases and J by 6 bases, with 9 bases left in between. This CDR3 comprises 13 residues. The germline gives CDR1 SGHRS, CDR2 YFSETQ. Here the CDR3 DNA reads TGCGCCAGCAGCTTGGGACTACCCCATGGCTACACCTTC. This sequence encodes CASSLGLPHGYTF.

This clone showed up just a few times. The same CDR3 arises from other DNA sequences in this sample as well. CDR3 DNA: TGCGCCAGCAGCTTGGGCGGGAGCTCCTACAATGAGCAGTTCTTC. Translation gives CASSLGGSSYNEQFF. The chain couples TRBV5-1 to TRBJ2-1; TRBD2 matches at 7 bases. CDR3 size: 15 residues. Germline V gives CDR1 SGHRS, CDR2 YFSETQ. V shed 0 bases, J shed 0 bases, and the junction held 0 bases outside the gene matches.

The chain couples TRBV19 to TRBJ1-1, with D unclear. The length of the CDR3 is 11 residues. Trimming stripped 5 bases from V and 4 bases from J, with 5 bases between. The germline V gene has CDR1 LNHDA and CDR2 SQIVND (reference sequence). CDR3 DNA: TGTGCCAGTAGTTTTGGCACTGAAGCTTTCTTT. Translation gives CASSFGTEAFF.

V gene TRBV6-5 combines with J gene TRBJ1-6; D remains unclear. Germline lookup yields CDR1 MNHEY and CDR2 SVGAGI. Trimming removed 9 bases at V and 0 bases at J, with 6 bases between. This CDR3 has 13 residues. CDR3 sequence: CASRDSYNSPLHF. The CDR3, as DNA: TGTGCCAGTAGAGACTCCTATAATTCACCCCTCCACTTT.

V and J are TRBV28 and TRBJ2-7; 11 bases map to TRBD1. The CDR3 is made up of 15 amino acids. After removal of 7 bases from V and 7 bases from J, the junction contained 12 bases not matched to a gene. CDR1 is MDHEN, CDR2 SYDVKM, per germline. The CDR3 region has the DNA TGTGCCAGCAATCAAGACTCGGGACAGGGGGGTGAGCAGTACTTC. This codes for CASNQDSGQGGEQYF. The full variable domain, its missing parts supplied by reference TRBV28 and TRBJ2-7, is DVKVTQSSRYLVKRTGEKVFLECVQDMDHENMFWYRQDPGLGLRLIYFSYDVKMKEKGDIPEGYSVSREKKERFSLILESASTNQTSMYLCASNQDSGQGGEQYFGPGTRLTVT.

CDR3 DNA sequence: TGTGCCAGCAGCAACAGTTTAGGAAGAAATCAGCCCCAGCATTTT. Residues: CASSNSLGRNQPQHF. This chain links TRBV28 with TRBJ1-5; D call uncertain. The CDR3 is 15 amino acids. Germline CDR1 is MDHEN and CDR2 is SYDVKM. V lost 6 bases and J lost 4, with 16 bases in between.

The chain links TRBV28 to TRBJ2-7; 10 bases match TRBD2. V dropped 6 bases and J dropped 5; count of bases not matched to a gene: 13. The CDR3 consists of 16 residues. The germline V gene has CDR1 MDHEN and CDR2 SYDVKM. CDR3 coding DNA: TGTGCCAGCAGGGGAGGGGCTAGCGGGAGCACTAACGAGCAGTACTTC. Its protein product is CASRGGASGSTNEQYF.

The chain combines TRBV5-3 with TRBJ2-7; 10 nucleotides align to TRBD1. TRBV5-3 is identified as an open reading frame with a role that is uncertain. Unmatched junction bases numbered 6, after V lost 1 base and J lost 5 bases. The CDR3 covers 15 residues. The CDR3 protein is CARSLTGTGEHEQYF. The CDR3 bases are TGTGCCAGAAGCTTGACGGGGACAGGGGAGCACGAGCAGTACTTC.

This rearrangement joins TRBV4-2 to TRBJ2-5, with D uncertain. V was trimmed by 0 bases and J by 2 bases, leaving 19 bases between them. CDR1 and CDR2 (germline): LGHNA, YNFKEQ. This CDR3 region has 18 residues. Here the CDR3 reads CASSQEGPASLGQETQYF. CDR3 in DNA: TGTGCCAGCAGCCAAGAAGGGCCAGCTTCCTTAGGACAAGAGACCCAGTACTTC.

V gene TRBV5-1 combines with J gene TRBJ1-4; D is perhaps TRBD1 (6 bases). CDR1 is SGHRS and CDR2 is YFSETQ in the germline V gene. V was clipped by 0 bases and J by 3 bases, with 12 bases between them. The CDR3 loop spans 16 amino acids. The CDR3 loop is CASSLAGGASNEKLFF. The CDR3 nucleotides read TGCGCCAGCAGCTTGGCGGGGGGCGCGTCTAATGAAAAACTGTTTTTT.

This clone showed up just once. The sample has other DNA sequences that encode this CDR3 too. The V call is TRBV5-4, the J call TRBJ2-7; TRBD1 matches at 7 bases. CDR1 and CDR2 from the germline V gene are SGHNT and YYREEE (reference sequence). Trimming cost V 2 bases and J 0 bases; bases outside gene matches: 2. This CDR3 region has 14 residues. The CDR3 DNA is TGTGCCAGCAGCTTACAGGGGTTCTCCTACGAGCAGTACTTC. Residues: CASSLQGFSYEQYF.

The chain carries TRBV28 and TRBJ2-3; D not resolved. The V gene lost 2 bases and the J gene lost 2 bases, with 11 bases spanning the gap. There are 15 residues in the CDR3. Germline CDR1 reads MDHEN; CDR2 reads SYDVKM. CDR3 protein: CASSLAPDDTDTQYF. In DNA form, the CDR3 reads TGTGCCAGCAGTTTAGCACCGGACGACACAGATACGCAGTATTTT.

The rearrangement links TRBV11-2 to TRBJ2-5, with no clear D. Matching the DNA end better, TRBJ2-7 makes the J call doubtful. CDR3 length: 13 amino acids. Germline-derived CDR1 and CDR2 are SGHAT and FQNNGV. The CDR3 nucleotides are TGTGCCAGCAGCTTTTCGCTGGTCTACGAGCAGTACTTC. Amino acids: CASSFSLVYEQYF.

The chain couples TRBV2 to TRBJ1-2; maybe TRBD1 (6 bases). The CDR3 length is 14 residues. Trimming left V 6 bases short and J 2 bases short, with 13 bases between. The germline V gene has CDR1 SNHLY and CDR2 FYNNEI. CDR3 amino acids: CASRRDKSNYGYTF. The DNA of the CDR3 is TGTGCCAGCAGGCGGGACAAGTCCAACTATGGCTACACCTTC.

This clone occurred once. At the DNA level, this CDR3 is encoded by other sequences in the same sample as well. This rearrangement joins TRBV4-2 to TRBJ2-7, with 7 bases fitting TRBD1. The V segment lost 5 bases and the J segment 3 bases; nucleotides outside the gene matches: 7. CDR3 length equals 14 residues. CDR1 and CDR2 from the germline V gene are LGHNA and YNFKEQ. This CDR3 is CASSSGTDFYEQYF. The CDR3 bases are TGTGCCAGCAGCTCCGGGACAGACTTCTACGAGCAGTACTTC.

V is TRBV5-5 and J is TRBJ2-3; 8 bases line up with TRBD1. The CDR3 covers 14 residues. Germline assignment: CDR1 SGHKS and CDR2 YYEKEE (reference sequence). V shed 4 bases, J shed 0 bases, and the junction held 1 base outside the gene matches. CDR3 bases: TGTGCCAGCAGCCGGACAGGGAGCACAGATACGCAGTATTTT. This sequence encodes CASSRTGSTDTQYF.

The V gene is TRBV5-1, the J gene TRBJ1-4; 7 nucleotides agree with TRBD1. Germline CDR1 reads SGHRS; CDR2 reads YFSETQ. This CDR3 region has 14 residues. Trimming removed 4 bases from V and 8 bases from J; junction bases left unmatched: 8. This CDR3 is CASSVTGDGEKLFF. CDR3 coding DNA: TGCGCCAGCAGCGTCACAGGGGATGGGGAAAAACTGTTTTTT.